A single sample is the source of the 6 T cell receptor beta chains below, sequenced in a study of shared T cell receptors in the human thymus. Method: immunoSEQ multiplex PCR; TCRdb's copy keeps in-frame clones and lacks some. The data show hundreds of thousands of clones, approximately 85% seen once. This sample also appeared in a second study, on human thymus T cells.

The sequenced sample consisted of thymocytes. These receptor sequences come from a girl in the first two years of life with a congenital heart defect.

A single count supports this clone. This sequence joins TRBV2 and TRBJ2-7, with 12 bases that match TRBD1. The CDR3 has 14 residues. Germline assignment: CDR1 SNHLY and CDR2 FYNNEI. V lost 5 bases and J lost 6; bases outside the gene matches: 5. CDR3 amino acids: CASSTGTGGAEQYF. In DNA, the CDR3 is TGTGCCAGCAGTACCGGGACAGGGGGCGCCGAGCAGTACTTC.

The chain is built from TRBV5-1 and TRBJ2-1; D gene uncertain. The germline CDR1 and CDR2 sequences are SGHRS and YFSETQ. V lost 3 bases and J lost 8, with 9 bases in between. This CDR3 is 12 amino acids long. DNA for the CDR3: TGCGCCAGCAGCTACGACATCGATGAGCAGTTCTTC. As protein: CASSYDIDEQFF.

The chain has TRBV7-2 and TRBJ2-5; TRBD2 might be the D (5 bases). V lost 3 bases, J lost 5 bases, and 10 bases lay in between. This CDR3 contains 13 residues. Looked up from germline, CDR1 is SGHTA and CDR2 is FQGNSA. The CDR3 DNA follows: TGTGCCAGCAGCTTGCGCGAGCGGGAGACCCAGTACTTC. Amino acids: CASSLRERETQYF.

This chain joins TRBV6-1 and TRBJ2-7, with 10 bases identical to TRBD1. CDR1 and CDR2 (germline): MNHNS, SASEGT. V gave up 6 bases and J gave up 5 bases; unmatched junction bases: 10. There are 15 residues in the CDR3. The CDR3 DNA reads as TGTGCCAGCAGCATACCGGGACAGGGGTTCAACGAGCAGTACTTC. Its protein product is CASSIPGQGFNEQYF.

In this sample, this clone turned up a few times. V and J are TRBV10-3 and TRBJ1-1; D unclear. The CDR3 consists of 12 residues. Looked up from germline, CDR1 is ENHRY and CDR2 is SYGVKD. Trimming shortened V by 3 bases and J by 5 bases, and 7 bases separated the two germline ends. This chain's CDR3 is CAISDRRTEAFF. The CDR3 DNA reads as TGTGCCATCAGTGATAGGAGGACTGAAGCTTTCTTT.

This clone occurred once. This chain links TRBV15 with TRBJ1-1, with D tentatively TRBD1 (6 bases). V lost 4 bases and J lost 1, with 13 bases in between. Per the germline V gene, CDR1 is LNHNV and CDR2 is YYDKDF (reference sequence). CDR3 size: 15 residues. Written as DNA, the CDR3 is TGTGCCACCAGCACCTACAGGGTCGCGAACACTGAAGCTTTCTTT. This codes for CATSTYRVANTEAFF. Filled out from reference TRBV15 and TRBJ1-1, the complete variable domain reads DAMVIQNPRYQVTQFGKPVTLSCSQTLNHNVMYWYQQKSSQAPKLLFHYYDKDFNNEADTPDNFQSRRPNTSFCFLDIRSPGLGDTAMYLCATSTYRVANTEAFFGQGTRLTVV.